Presented here are 4 T cell receptor beta chains from one specimen sequenced in a study of neurological immune-mediated disorders. TCRdb recomputed calls from the 5' RACE reads with MiXCR, one row per CDR3 protein. The profile shows under 40,000 distinct CDR3 sequences, over 12% of them singletons. Sequences were obtained from PBMCs. The receptors stem from a woman aged 50 to 65 with HTLV-1-associated myelopathy (HAM/TSP).

In this sample, this clonotype turned up a few times. The V gene is TRBV3-1, the J gene TRBJ2-5; D unresolved. The CDR3 contains 13 residues. Trimming removed 4 bases at V and 6 bases at J, with 12 bases between. In germline, CDR1 is LGHDT, CDR2 YNNKEL (reference sequence). CDR3 protein: CASSLEARQTQYF. Here the CDR3 DNA reads TGTGCCAGCAGCCTAGAAGCTAGACAGACCCAGTACTTC.

In its sample, this clonotype was seen many times. The J gene is TRBJ1-1, the V gene TRBV3-1; the D is unclear. The germline V and J ends were trimmed by 2 bases and 4 bases, with 11 bases remaining between them. CDR1 LGHDT and CDR2 YNNKEL come from the germline V gene (reference sequence). The CDR3 covers 14 residues. This chain's CDR3 is CASSQIQGPTEAFF. The CDR3 nucleotides read TGTGCCAGCAGCCAAATACAAGGGCCCACTGAAGCTTTCTTT.

As DNA, the CDR3 is TGCAGTGCTCCGCCCACCCGGGGGCTGGACACTGAAGCTTTCTTT. Translated, it gives CSAPPTRGLDTEAFF. The chain uses TRBV20-1 and TRBJ1-1; the D gene is possibly TRBD1 (6 bases). V lost 5 bases to trimming and J lost 3 bases, with 19 bases between them. In germline, CDR1 is DFQATT, CDR2 SNEGSKA (reference sequence). CDR3 size: 15 residues.

Ten or more counts support this clonotype. This sequence joins TRBV29-1 and TRBJ1-1; D remains ambiguous. Trimming took 1 base from V and 2 from J, leaving 8 bases between them. CDR3 length: 13 residues. The germline CDR1 and CDR2 sequences are SQVTM and ANQGSEA. CDR3 in DNA: TGCAGCGTTGAAGTCGCGGTCAACACTGAAGCTTTCTTT. Translated: CSVEVAVNTEAFF.